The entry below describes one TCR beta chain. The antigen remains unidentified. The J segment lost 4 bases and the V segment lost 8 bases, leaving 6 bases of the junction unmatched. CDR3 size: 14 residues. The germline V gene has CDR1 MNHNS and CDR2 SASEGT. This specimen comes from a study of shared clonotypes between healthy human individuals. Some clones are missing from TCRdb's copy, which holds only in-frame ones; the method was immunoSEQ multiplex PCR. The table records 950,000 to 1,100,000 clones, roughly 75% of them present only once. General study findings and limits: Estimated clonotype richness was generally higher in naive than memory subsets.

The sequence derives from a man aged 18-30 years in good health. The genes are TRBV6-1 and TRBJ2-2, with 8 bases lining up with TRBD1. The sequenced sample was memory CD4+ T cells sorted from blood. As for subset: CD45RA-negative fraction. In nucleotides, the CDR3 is TGTGCCAGCGGGGACAGGACGGTCACCGGGGAGCTGTTTTTT. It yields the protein CASGDRTVTGELFF.